The T cell receptor beta chain under discussion was sequenced for a study of early T cells in non-severe SARS-CoV-2 infection. V was shortened by 3 bases and J by 2 bases, with 13 bases between the two germline ends. The CDR3 totals 15 residues. This clonotype appeared a few times. TCRdb re-called the 5' RACE reads with MiXCR, one entry per CDR3 protein. This table has around 56,000 distinct CDR3 sequences, roughly 13% appearing once. The specimen comprised whole blood, sampled at baseline. V is TRBV12-3 or TRBV12-4 and J is TRBJ1-1, with D tentatively TRBD1 (5 bases). The TCR was taken from an adult who was a healthcare worker with PCR-confirmed SARS-CoV-2 infection or an uninfected control (not recorded which). The CDR3 sequence is CASSLAQGINTEAFF. The DNA for the CDR3 is TGTGCCAGCAGTTTGGCTCAGGGTATAAACACTGAAGCTTTCTTT.